This T cell receptor (beta chain) is drawn from a study of shared clonotypes between healthy human individuals. CD8 cells regarded as naive lacked CD45RO, were positively chosen for CCR7, and omitted terminally differentiated effector memory CD45RA+ cells. Method: immunoSEQ multiplex PCR; TCRdb's copy keeps in-frame clones and lacks some. The data show 2 million to 2.5 million clones, about 92% seen once. Germline assignment: CDR1 SEHNR and CDR2 FQNEAQ (reference sequence). This CDR3 spans 15 amino acids. Trimming cost V 5 bases and J 6 bases, with 20 bases left between them. Input material: naive CD8+ T cells from PBMCs. The rearrangement joins TRBV7-9 to TRBJ2-7; D call uncertain. The TCR comes from a man aged 18 to 35 in good health. Some clones in this sample may be carry-over from other donors' samples. The chain's CDR3 is CASSPPSALASEQYF. The CDR3 DNA is TGTGCCAGCAGCCCTCCCTCAGCTTTGGCGTCCGAGCAGTACTTC.